These 22 T cell receptor beta chains were all obtained from the same sample, sequenced in a study of post-analysis software for immune sequencing data. Researchers reported that TCR beta cDNA libraries carried unique molecular identifiers. TCRdb called the PCR reads again in MiXCR, with one record for every CDR3 protein. The table includes about 620,000 distinct CDR3 sequences, about 40% detected once. Which antigens these TCRs recognize remains unknown. Study outcomes and limitations: Patients used about 5 TRBV segments, including TRBV5-6, TRBV5-1 and TRBV20-1, more often than controls.

The sequencing sample was made of blood. The receptors derive from a girl aged 5 to 17 with multiple sclerosis.

The chain is built from TRBV7-9 and TRBJ2-3; D is uncertain. Germline lookup yields CDR1 SEHNR and CDR2 FQNEAQ (reference sequence). This CDR3 is built from 13 residues. V lost 7 bases, J lost 5 bases, and 13 bases lay in between. As DNA, the CDR3 is TGTGCCAGCAACAGTGGCCCTAAAGATACGCAGTATTTT. Its translation is CASNSGPKDTQYF.

The chain has TRBV7-9 and TRBJ2-5; D not certain. CDR3 size: 15 residues. V lost 2 bases, J lost 0 bases, and 10 bases lay in between. CDR1 and CDR2 from the germline V gene are SEHNR and FQNEAQ (reference sequence). The CDR3 bases are TGTGCCAGCAGCTTATATCGGTCGAACCAAGAGACCCAGTACTTC. This encodes CASSLYRSNQETQYF.

This clonotype has just a few counts. The chain links TRBV4-1 to TRBJ2-3, with D possibly matching TRBD2 (5 bases). CDR3 length equals 13 residues. V lost 1 base and J 6 bases, leaving 8 bases between the germline ends. Germline V gives CDR1 MGHRA, CDR2 YSYEKL. The CDR3 DNA reads as TGCGCCAGCAGCCAAGCCCCGGGGGATACGCAGTATTTT. It yields the protein CASSQAPGDTQYF.

The chain is built from TRBV6-1 and TRBJ1-5, with D possibly being TRBD1 (5 bases). This CDR3 has 17 amino acids. Per germline, CDR1 MNHNS and CDR2 SASEGT. V was cut by 5 bases and J by 0 bases, with 17 bases left in between. The CDR3 coding sequence is TGTGCCAGCAGTCCTGACTTTTCGACAGCTAGCAATCAGCCCCAGCATTTT. It codes for CASSPDFSTASNQPQHF.

The table lists this clonotype with many counts. Possible read error: a much larger clone is one base away. The DNA of the CDR3 is TGTGCCAGCAGCGTCCAAGAGACCCAGTACTTC. Translation: CASSVQETQYF. The J gene is TRBJ2-5, the V gene TRBV5-1; D is unresolved. Germline assignment: CDR1 SGHRS and CDR2 YFSETQ. The CDR3 has 11 residues.

A few counts support this clonotype. The chain couples TRBV7-9 to TRBJ2-5; a weak D match, TRBD2 (5 bases). The CDR3 runs 12 residues. V gave up 6 bases and J gave up 4 bases, with 9 bases separating them. Germline lookup yields CDR1 SEHNR and CDR2 FQNEAQ (reference sequence). The CDR3 loop reads CASRTGGETQYF. CDR3 bases: TGTGCCAGCAGAACTGGAGGAGAGACCCAGTACTTC.

V is TRBV20-1 and J is TRBJ2-5; no definite D call. The V gene's germline CDR1 is DFQATT and CDR2 SNEGSKA (reference sequence). The V gene lost 5 bases and the J gene lost 11 bases, with 24 bases spanning the gap. The CDR3 loop spans 14 amino acids. The CDR3 sequence: CSALLASPKNEQYF. The CDR3 DNA reads TGCAGTGCTCTCTTAGCATCCCCCAAGAATGAGCAGTACTTC.

This clonotype is a singleton in its sample. This chain links TRBV3-1 with TRBJ2-1, with 11 bases matching TRBD2. CDR1 is LGHDT, CDR2 YNNKEL, per germline (reference sequence). CDR3 length equals 16 residues. Losses at the gene ends were 0 bases for V and 3 bases for J; bases not matched to a gene: 1. CDR3 DNA sequence: TGTGCCAGCAGCCAAGATAGCGGGGGGGTCTACAATGAGCAGTTCTTC. It encodes CASSQDSGGVYNEQFF.

This clonotype has just a few counts. CDR3 DNA: TGCGCCAGCAAAGCGGCTCCGGAAAATGAGCAGTTCTTC. It is translated as CASKAAPENEQFF. The chain employs TRBV5-1 and TRBJ2-1, with D perhaps TRBD2 (5 bases). V was pared by 6 bases and J by 7 bases, with 14 bases between. This CDR3 spans 13 amino acids. From germline, CDR1 is SGHRS and CDR2 YFSETQ.

V gene TRBV12-3 or TRBV12-4 combines with J gene TRBJ2-4, with D hard to call. The CDR3 extends over 13 amino acids. V dropped 6 bases and J dropped 6 bases, with 12 bases sitting between them. The CDR3 region has the DNA TGTGCCAGCAGCTCCTCGACCCTAAACATTCAGTACTTC. Translating it yields CASSSSTLNIQYF.

The chain joins TRBV12-3 or TRBV12-4 to TRBJ1-2; maybe TRBD1 (5 bases). The V end was cut by 4 bases, the J end by 5 bases, with 14 bases between. The CDR3 is made up of 14 amino acids. CDR3 in DNA: TGTGCCAGCAGTTATCAGCAGGGAGGGTATGGCTACACCTTC. Translating it yields CASSYQQGGYGYTF.

This clonotype was detected only once. The J gene is TRBJ1-2, the V gene TRBV7-2; 7 bases agree with TRBD1. The CDR3 spans 16 residues. Germline CDR1 and CDR2: SGHTA and FQGNSA. The ends lost 2 bases at V and 8 bases at J; junction bases unmatched: 14. The CDR3 nucleotides read TGTGCCAGCAGCTTATCCGGCCAGGGGGAGAGGTACGGCTACACCTTC. Translating it yields CASSLSGQGERYGYTF. Complete variable domain (other parts from reference TRBV7-2 and TRBJ1-2): GAGVSQSPSNKVTEKGKDVELRCDPISGHTALYWYRQSLGQGLEFLIYFQGNSAPDKSGLPSDRFSAERTGGSVSTLTIQRTQQEDSAVYLCASSLSGQGERYGYTFGSGTRLTVV.

This clonotype was counted between two and nine times. CDR3 sequence reads: CSEGEGGTEQFF. Written as DNA, the CDR3 is TGCAGCGAAGGGGAGGGGGGCACTGAGCAGTTCTTC. This chain uses TRBV29-1 with TRBJ2-1; tentative D call: TRBD2 (7 bases). The germline V gene has CDR1 SQVTM and CDR2 ANQGSEA. The V and J ends lost 7 bases and 9 bases respectively, with 16 bases between them. The CDR3 length is 12 residues.

This clonotype was seen only a few times. This chain connects TRBV6-5 to TRBJ1-2; tentative D call: TRBD1 (5 bases). The CDR3 extends over 15 amino acids. Between the trimmed V and J ends, which lost 6 bases and 2 bases, there was a span of 16 bases. Germline values: CDR1 MNHEY, CDR2 SVGAGI. The CDR3 is CASSLRRVSNYGYTF. The DNA for the CDR3 is TGTGCCAGCAGCCTACGCAGGGTCTCCAACTATGGCTACACCTTC.

The chain is built from TRBV7-7 and TRBJ2-5; 9 nucleotides agree with TRBD1. Germline lookup yields CDR1 SSHAT and CDR2 FNYEAQ (reference sequence). The V segment lost 4 bases and the J segment 5 bases; nucleotides outside the gene matches: 8. The CDR3 is 15 residues long. Written as DNA, the CDR3 is TGTGCCAGCAGCTCCGGGACAGGGCGGACGGAGACCCAGTACTTC. This encodes CASSSGTGRTETQYF.

The chain has TRBV5-5 and TRBJ2-5; 12 nucleotides align to TRBD2. The CDR3 sequence is 16 residues long. V was clipped by 4 bases and J by 5 bases; unmatched bases: 9. Germline assignment: CDR1 SGHKS and CDR2 YYEKEE (reference sequence). The CDR3 loop is CASSTPGLAGIETQYF. CDR3 DNA: TGTGCCAGCAGCACGCCGGGACTAGCGGGCATCGAGACCCAGTACTTC.

This CDR3 reads CSAWDTRPGANVLTF. CDR3 in DNA: TGCAGTGCTTGGGACACCCGACCTGGGGCCAACGTCCTGACTTTC. V and J are TRBV20-1 and TRBJ2-6; weak D call: TRBD1 (6 bases). The CDR3 has 15 residues. Germline V CDR1 and CDR2: DFQATT, SNEGSKA (reference sequence). V shed 5 bases and J shed 2 bases, with 13 bases lying between them.

The gene calls are TRBV5-1 and TRBJ1-1; no reliable D call. Trimming removed 1 base from V and 4 bases from J, with 14 bases in between. Germline V gene sequence: CDR1 SGHRS, CDR2 YFSETQ. The CDR3 spans 15 residues. Here the CDR3 reads CASSLSLGMSTEAFF. CDR3 nucleotides: TGCGCCAGCAGCTTGTCCCTCGGAATGAGCACTGAAGCTTTCTTT.

This chain joins TRBV20-1 and TRBJ2-7, with a weak D call TRBD1 (5 bases). The DNA end is a closer match to TRBJ2-5, so the J assignment may be wrong. The germline CDR1 and CDR2 sequences are DFQATT and SNEGSKA (reference sequence). The CDR3 loop spans 14 amino acids. For the CDR3, the DNA is TGCAGTGCCAGTGGGAAGGGGAACGTCGAGACCCAGTACTTC. Amino acids: CSASGKGNVETQYF.

This clonotype was detected a few times. The rearrangement links TRBV5-1 to TRBJ2-5; D may correspond to TRBD1 or TRBD2 (5 bases each). V lost 4 bases and J 3 bases, leaving 13 bases between the germline ends. CDR1 SGHRS and CDR2 YFSETQ come from the germline V gene. This CDR3 spans 14 amino acids. Here the CDR3 DNA reads TGCGCCAGCAGCGGACGTGGGGGTAAAGAGACCCAGTACTTC. It specifies CASSGRGGKETQYF.

There are a few counts of this clonotype. At one of its ends the junction is not consistent with the germline gene, which may arise from a read error. V usage is TRBV7-3 and J usage is TRBJ2-5; the D gene is possibly TRBD2 (6 bases). The germline gives CDR1 SGHTA, CDR2 FQGTGA. This CDR3 contains 15 residues. The CDR3 DNA reads TGTACCAGCAGCTCGGGACTCCCTACCGGGAATGAGCAGTACTTC. It is translated as CTSSSGLPTGNEQYF. The full variable domain, with the rest looked up from reference TRBV7-3 and TRBJ2-5, is GAGVSQTPSNKVTEKGKYVELRCDPISGHTALYWYRQSLGQGPEFLIYFQGTGAADDSGLPNDRFFAVRPEGSVSTLKIQRTERGDSAVYLCTSSSGLPTGNEQYFGPGTRLLVL.

This clonotype was seen a few times. V is TRBV29-1 and J is TRBJ2-7; D is unresolved. This CDR3 has 14 amino acids. V lost 0 bases to trimming and J lost 0 bases, with 9 bases between them. Germline V gene lookup returns CDR1 SQVTM and CDR2 ANQGSEA. This CDR3 reads CSVEDSGTSYEQYF. CDR3 in DNA: TGCAGCGTTGAAGATTCAGGAACCTCCTACGAGCAGTACTTC.